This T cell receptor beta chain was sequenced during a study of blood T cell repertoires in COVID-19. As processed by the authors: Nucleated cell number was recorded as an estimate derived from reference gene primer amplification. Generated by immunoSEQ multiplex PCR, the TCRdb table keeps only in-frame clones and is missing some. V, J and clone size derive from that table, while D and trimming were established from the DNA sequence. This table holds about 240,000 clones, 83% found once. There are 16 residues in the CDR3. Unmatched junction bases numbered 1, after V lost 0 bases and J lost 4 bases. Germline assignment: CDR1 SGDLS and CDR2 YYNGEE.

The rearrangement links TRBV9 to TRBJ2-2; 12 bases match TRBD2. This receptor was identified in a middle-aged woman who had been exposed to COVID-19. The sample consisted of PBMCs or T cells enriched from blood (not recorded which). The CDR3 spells CASSVVTSGGTGELFF. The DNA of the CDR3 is TGTGCCAGCAGCGTAGTGACTAGCGGGGGCACCGGGGAGCTGTTTTTT.